This TCR beta chain was observed in a study of cytomegalovirus exposure and HLA in healthy donors. Whole-study findings and limits: According to a later analysis, most TCR beta chains associated with CMV appeared HLA-restricted. Cytomegalovirus status, reportedly, was diagnosed with high specificity and sensitivity by the classifier. The authors judged a highly shared variant cluster likely a sequencing artifact.

Researchers ran the PCR with 60 Vbeta and 13 Jbeta primers. Data came from immunoSEQ multiplex PCR; TCRdb stores just in-frame clones and leaves some out. The sample comprises about 200,000 clones, roughly 80% of which are singletons, and about 0.22% rests with the top ten. From germline, CDR1 is SGHVS and CDR2 FNYEAQ. CDR3 length: 13 residues. The J segment lost 3 bases and the V segment lost 8 bases, leaving 4 bases of the junction unmatched. A note on this clone: The antigen is undetermined.

The sequence was collected from a girl aged 2-10 years in good health and CMV-seronegative. Material for sequencing was PBMCs. The chain couples TRBV7-6 to TRBJ2-7; 10 nucleotides agree with TRBD1. The CDR3, as DNA: TGTGCCAGCCGCCGGGACAGGGGCTACGAGCAGTACTTC. Translating it yields CASRRDRGYEQYF.